The clone carrying this TCR beta chain occurred many times. Its specificity is not known. The data derive from a study of blood T cells in healthy people across ages. Together with a sample-barcoded 5' primer, a J-beta primer mix was included in a second PCR lasting roughly 6 to 12 cycles. Sequencing yielded, for each sample, at least 3 million paired-end reads carrying CDR3. TCRdb called the 5' RACE reads again in MiXCR, with one record for every CDR3 protein. In the table there are 450,000 to 600,000 distinct CDR3 sequences, over 25% of which are singletons. The germline V gene has CDR1 SQVTM and CDR2 ANQGSEA. CDR3 length equals 14 residues. V gave up 0 bases and J gave up 2 bases, with 9 bases separating them. Study-wide findings and caveats: Observed TCR beta diversity per million T cells went down as age went up. This fall followed a roughly linear course with age.

Separately, the same data were catalogued under a study of T cells of mothers and their children. That work adds: Thymic selection shapes TCR recombination output in related pairs, and it does so similarly in unrelated pairs.

Sequenced sample: blood. This clonotype was sampled from a boy younger than 10 in good health. The chain couples TRBV29-1 to TRBJ2-3; D remains ambiguous. The CDR3 DNA sequence: TGCAGCGTTGAAGATGGGCAGGACACAGATACGCAGTATTTT. It translates to CSVEDGQDTDTQYF.